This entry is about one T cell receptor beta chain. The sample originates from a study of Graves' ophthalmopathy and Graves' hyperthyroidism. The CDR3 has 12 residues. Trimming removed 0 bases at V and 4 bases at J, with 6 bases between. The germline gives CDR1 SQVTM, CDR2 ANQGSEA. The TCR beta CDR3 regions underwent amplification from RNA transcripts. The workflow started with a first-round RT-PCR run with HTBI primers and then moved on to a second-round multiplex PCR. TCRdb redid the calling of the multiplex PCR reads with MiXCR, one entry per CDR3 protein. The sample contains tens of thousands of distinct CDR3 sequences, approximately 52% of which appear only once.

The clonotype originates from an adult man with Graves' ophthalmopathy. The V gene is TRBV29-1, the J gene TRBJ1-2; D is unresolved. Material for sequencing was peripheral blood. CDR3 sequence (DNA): TGCAGCGTTGAAGATCCGCCCTATGGCTACACCTTC. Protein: CSVEDPPYGYTF.